The 10 T cell receptor beta chains presented below share a single source sample, sequenced in a study of T-cell reconstitution after alpha-beta-depleted transplantation in children. TCRbeta library preparation incorporated unique molecular identifiers. One entry per CDR3 protein results from TCRdb running MiXCR on the PCR reads. This sample has about 20,000 distinct CDR3 sequences, with under 15% found just once. The sequenced sample was PBMCs, mostly from graft donor cells, obtained 60 days after TCRalphabeta/CD19-depleted stem cell transplant. The receptor source for this set is a female patient under 10 years old who had a stem cell transplant for congenital amegakaryocytic thrombocytopenia, so the T cells may come from the graft donor.

The J gene is TRBJ2-5, the V gene TRBV20-1, with D maybe TRBD2 (6 bases). Germline V gene data show CDR1 as DFQATT and CDR2 as SNEGSKA (reference sequence). The CDR3 totals 19 residues. This CDR3 reads CRGAAPGSLSGRIEETQYF. DNA for the CDR3: TGCAGGGGAGCGGCTCCGGGCTCGCTATCCGGGAGAATCGAGGAGACCCAGTACTTC.

This clonotype was counted at least ten times. The gene calls are TRBV5-1 and TRBJ2-7, with D unclear. With 5 bases removed from V and 1 base from J, the gap between germline ends came to 7 bases. CDR3 length: 12 residues. Germline CDR1 SGHRS, CDR2 YFSETQ. CDR3 region: CASSGNSYEQYF. The CDR3 DNA is TGCGCCAGCAGTGGGAATTCCTACGAGCAGTACTTC.

This clonotype was recorded many times. The chain couples TRBV5-1 to TRBJ1-1; weak D call: TRBD1 (6 bases). Trimming cost V 1 base and J 1 base, with 11 bases left between them. CDR3 length equals 15 residues. CDR1 is SGHRS and CDR2 is YFSETQ in the germline V gene. The DNA of the CDR3 is TGCGCCAGCAGCTTGAGGACGGGGGCGAACACTGAAGCTTTCTTT. This codes for CASSLRTGANTEAFF.

This clonotype was detected ten times or more. J is TRBJ2-3 and V is TRBV6-2 or TRBV6-3; 7 bases match TRBD2. This CDR3 has 12 residues. Germline assignment: CDR1 MNHEY and CDR2 SVGEGT. V dropped 5 bases and J dropped 5; count of bases not matched to a gene: 1. CDR3 sequence: CASSREGDTQYF. The CDR3 DNA reads TGTGCCAGCAGTAGGGAGGGAGATACGCAGTATTTT.

This clonotype occurred many times. The rearrangement links TRBV5-1 to TRBJ2-1; 9 bases are shared with TRBD2. Germline CDR1 and CDR2: SGHRS and YFSETQ. V shed 4 bases, J shed 2 bases, and the junction held 7 bases outside the gene matches. There are 16 residues in the CDR3. The CDR3 region is CASSLSSGSPYNEQFF. The CDR3 DNA reads TGCGCCAGCAGCCTTAGTAGCGGGAGCCCCTACAATGAGCAGTTCTTC.

This clonotype appeared many times. The chain joins TRBV9 to TRBJ2-3, with 12 bases fitting TRBD2. Losses at the gene ends were 0 bases for V and 10 bases for J; bases not matched to a gene: 3. This CDR3 region has 14 residues. Germline V CDR1 and CDR2: SGDLS, YYNGEE. CDR3 sequence reads: CASSVEASGRAQYF. The CDR3 DNA is TGTGCCAGCAGCGTAGAGGCTAGCGGGAGGGCGCAGTATTTT. The variable domain in full, completed from reference TRBV9 and TRBJ2-3, reads DSGVTQTPKHLITATGQRVTLRCSPRSGDLSVYWYQQSLDQGLQFLIQYYNGEERAKGNILERFSAQQFPDLHSELNLSSLELGDSALYFCASSVEASGRAQYFGPGTRLTVL.

This clonotype was counted many times. The chain couples TRBV20-1 to TRBJ1-2, with D maybe TRBD1 (5 bases). The CDR3 is 11 residues long. Trimming stripped 6 bases from V and 8 bases from J, with 13 bases between. CDR1 DFQATT and CDR2 SNEGSKA come from the germline V gene (reference sequence). The CDR3 DNA follows: TGCAGTGCAGGCACTAGGGGCGGCTACACCTTC. Amino acids: CSAGTRGGYTF.

This clonotype has ten or more counts. The CDR3 protein is CASSYRAGGAQETQYF. CDR3 DNA sequence: TGTGCCAGCAGTTACCGGGCGGGGGGGGCCCAAGAGACCCAGTACTTC. The chain is built from TRBV6-5 and TRBJ2-5; 9 nucleotides match TRBD2. Germline CDR1 is MNHEY and CDR2 is SVGAGI. V lost 2 bases to trimming and J lost 1 base; unmatched junction nucleotides: 5. The CDR3 is 16 amino acids.

Many counts were recorded for this clonotype. The chain couples TRBV2 to TRBJ2-1; D unclear. Germline CDR1 is SNHLY and CDR2 is FYNNEI. This CDR3 has 14 amino acids. V lost 8 bases to trimming and J lost 4 bases, with 15 bases between them. This CDR3 is CASVREPLYNEQFF. CDR3 DNA sequence: TGTGCCAGCGTAAGGGAACCCCTATACAATGAGCAGTTCTTC. Full variable domain (rest looked up from reference TRBV2 and TRBJ2-1): EPEVTQTPSHQVTQMGQEVILRCVPISNHLYFYWYRQILGQKVEFLVSFYNNEISEKSEIFDDQFSVERPDGSNFTLKIRSTKLEDSAMYFCASVREPLYNEQFFGPGTRLTVL.

The sample holds many counts of this clonotype. The V call is TRBV7-9, the J call TRBJ2-5; D is unresolved. With 1 base removed from V and 5 bases from J, the gap between germline ends came to 14 bases. Germline V gene sequence: CDR1 SEHNR, CDR2 FQNEAQ (reference sequence). The CDR3 has 15 amino acids. CDR3 protein: CASSLDLGFGETQYF. As DNA, the CDR3 is TGTGCCAGCAGCTTAGATCTGGGGTTCGGGGAGACCCAGTACTTC.